The sequence of this T cell receptor (beta chain) was determined in a study of shared clonotypes between healthy human individuals. CDR3 length equals 15 residues. V trimming: 5 bases; J trimming: 4 bases; junction bases outside the gene matches: 7. Germline V gene sequence: CDR1 SNHLY, CDR2 FYNNEI. Sequencing used immunoSEQ multiplex PCR; TCRdb keeps in-frame clones, though not all of them. The table records some 2.1 million clones, 93% of them present only once. CD8 cells regarded as naive lacked CD45RO, were positively chosen for CCR7, and omitted terminally differentiated effector memory CD45RA+ cells.

Sequencing was performed on naive CD8+ T cells from PBMCs. The chain couples TRBV2 to TRBJ2-1, with 8 bases lining up with TRBD1. The TCR was taken from a man aged 18 to 29 in good health. Some clones in this sample may be carry-over from other donors' samples. The CDR3 nucleotides are TGTGCCAGCAGTACGGGACAGGACCTATACAATGAGCAGTTCTTC. Encoded protein: CASSTGQDLYNEQFF. Full variable domain (missing parts from reference TRBV2 and TRBJ2-1): EPEVTQTPSHQVTQMGQEVILRCVPISNHLYFYWYRQILGQKVEFLVSFYNNEISEKSEIFDDQFSVERPDGSNFTLKIRSTKLEDSAMYFCASSTGQDLYNEQFFGPGTRLTVL.